These 14 T cell receptor beta chains share one sample of origin, sequenced in a study of CD8 T cells in Susac syndrome (dated 2019 in TCRdb). The library was generated by the immunoSEQ multiplex PCR assay. RNA was extracted using the RNeasy kit, and roughly 0.5 to 1 ug of the RNA was reverse transcribed with random hexamers. Through fastp at Q25 and MiXCR, TCRdb rebuilt clones from the public reads, retaining in-frame beta chains. Rows are unified per CDR3 protein, each entry keeping the most common DNA and genes. In this sample the table shows 230,000 or so distinct CDR3 sequences, roughly 96% of which occur a single time. The leading ten clones occupy 0.085% to 0.095% of the sample. Sequences were obtained from CD4+ T cells from PBMCs. Receptors originate from a human donor with multiple sclerosis.

This rearrangement joins TRBV7-9 to TRBJ2-3, with D unclear. Germline CDR1 and CDR2: SEHNR and FQNEAQ (reference sequence). This CDR3 region has 12 residues. V was trimmed by 7 bases and J by 4 bases, leaving 9 bases between them. The CDR3 DNA follows: TGTGCCAGCACCCAAGAATCAGATACGCAGTATTTT. It specifies CASTQESDTQYF.

J is TRBJ2-1 and V is TRBV19, with D perhaps TRBD1 or TRBD2 (5 bases each). Germline CDR1 and CDR2: LNHDA and SQIVND (reference sequence). V was shortened by 5 bases and J by 7 bases, with 12 bases between the two germline ends. The CDR3 totals 13 residues. The CDR3 reads CASSPEWGNEQFF. Written as DNA, the CDR3 is TGTGCCAGTAGTCCAGAATGGGGGAATGAGCAGTTCTTC.

The V call is TRBV9, the J call TRBJ2-3; D perhaps matches TRBD1 (5 bases). Germline assignment: CDR1 SGDLS and CDR2 YYNGEE. This CDR3 has 14 amino acids. The V gene lost 3 bases and the J gene lost 0 bases, with 8 bases spanning the gap. CDR3 residues: CASSAHRSTDTQYF. CDR3 DNA: TGTGCCAGCAGCGCCCACAGGAGCACAGATACGCAGTATTTT.

For the CDR3, the DNA is TGTGCCAGCCAAGCGGAGCTAGCCAAAAACATTCAGTACTTC. This translates into CASQAELAKNIQYF. The rearrangement links TRBV18 to TRBJ2-4; D may be TRBD2 (5 bases). The germline gives CDR1 KGHSH, CDR2 LQKENI. The CDR3 totals 14 residues. V dropped 8 bases and J dropped 0 bases, with 11 bases sitting between them.

The chain carries TRBV18 and TRBJ2-7; D gene ambiguous. V was pared by 0 bases and J by 4 bases, with 7 bases between. The CDR3 is 13 residues long. Per the germline V gene, CDR1 is KGHSH and CDR2 is LQKENI. CDR3 residues: CASSPPATYEQYF. The CDR3 DNA sequence: TGTGCCAGCTCACCACCGGCAACATACGAGCAGTACTTC.

The chain recombines TRBV20-1 with TRBJ2-3, with 10 positions matching TRBD2. Per germline, CDR1 DFQATT and CDR2 SNEGSKA (reference sequence). The J segment lost 2 bases and the V segment lost 6 bases, leaving 8 bases of the junction unmatched. The CDR3 sequence is 15 residues long. The CDR3 loop reads CSAKASGRSTDTQYF. CDR3 in DNA: TGCAGTGCCAAGGCTAGCGGGAGATCCACAGATACGCAGTATTTT.

The chain joins TRBV30 to TRBJ2-2; D unclear. Looked up from germline, CDR1 is GTSNPN and CDR2 is SVGIG (reference sequence). V lost 5 bases and J lost 8, with 15 bases in between. The CDR3 consists of 13 residues. DNA of the CDR3: TGTGCCTGGTCTTTCCTCACGTCTGGGGAGCTGTTTTTT. It encodes CAWSFLTSGELFF.

The chain uses TRBV6-6 and TRBJ2-2, with TRBD1 matching 8 bases. This CDR3 contains 15 residues. With 4 bases clipped from V and 4 bases from J, the junction kept 5 bases outside the gene matches. The V gene's germline CDR1 is MNHNY and CDR2 SVGAGI (reference sequence). The CDR3: CASSLTGAATGELFF. The CDR3 bases are TGTGCCAGCAGTTTGACAGGGGCGGCCACCGGGGAGCTGTTTTTT.

V is TRBV6-6 and J is TRBJ2-1; TRBD1 might be the D (5 bases). Trimming removed 2 bases at V and 4 bases at J, with 15 bases between. Germline V gene data show CDR1 as MNHNY and CDR2 as SVGAGI (reference sequence). The CDR3 sequence is 16 residues long. The CDR3 nucleotides are TGTGCCAGCAGTTACAAAGACAGACCCATTTACAATGAGCAGTTCTTC. Encoded protein: CASSYKDRPIYNEQFF.

The rearrangement joins TRBV30 to TRBJ2-3; D gene uncertain. CDR1 and CDR2 from the germline V gene are GTSNPN and SVGIG (reference sequence). The V end lost 0 bases, the J end lost 0 bases, and 4 bases lay between the germline ends. The CDR3 is made up of 13 amino acids. CDR3 in amino acids: CAWSVDSTDTQYF. In DNA form, the CDR3 reads TGTGCCTGGAGTGTAGACAGCACAGATACGCAGTATTTT.

In its sample, this clonotype was seen once. The chain combines TRBV3-1 with TRBJ2-1; 7 bases match TRBD2. The germline gives CDR1 LGHDT, CDR2 YNNKEL (reference sequence). V was clipped by 0 bases and J by 4 bases; unmatched bases: 6. The CDR3 has 16 amino acids. As DNA, the CDR3 is TGTGCCAGCAGCCAAGATCTCGCTAGCGGATACAATGAGCAGTTCTTC. It is translated as CASSQDLASGYNEQFF.

The V call is TRBV3-1, the J call TRBJ1-2; D possibly corresponds to TRBD1 (6 bases). Trimming left V 1 base short and J 5 bases short, with 11 bases between. The CDR3 extends over 14 amino acids. CDR1 is LGHDT, CDR2 YNNKEL, per germline (reference sequence). DNA of the CDR3: TGTGCCAGCAGCCAAGGAGGGACACCTTATGGCTACACCTTC. Encoded protein: CASSQGGTPYGYTF.

The V call is TRBV3-1, the J call TRBJ2-1; 9 nucleotides match TRBD2. Looked up from germline, CDR1 is LGHDT and CDR2 is YNNKEL (reference sequence). With 4 bases clipped from V and 9 bases from J, the junction kept 10 bases outside the gene matches. This CDR3 region has 15 residues. CDR3 DNA: TGTGCCAGCAGCCCCGTGTCCAGCGGGAGGACTGAGCAGTTCTTC. Translation: CASSPVSSGRTEQFF.

The rearrangement links TRBV5-1 to TRBJ2-1, with TRBD2 matching over 16 bases. The CDR3 has 16 amino acids. V trimming: 5 bases; J trimming: 8 bases; junction bases outside the gene matches: 7. The V gene's germline CDR1 is SGHRS and CDR2 YFSETQ. CDR3 sequence reads: CASSQQGLAGGHEQFF. DNA of the CDR3: TGCGCCAGCAGTCAACAGGGACTAGCGGGAGGGCATGAGCAGTTCTTC. Full variable domain (remainder filled in from reference TRBV5-1 and TRBJ2-1): KAGVTQTPRYLIKTRGQQVTLSCSPISGHRSVSWYQQTPGQGLQFLFEYFSETQRNKGNFPGRFSGRQFSNSRSEMNVSTLELGDSALYLCASSQQGLAGGHEQFFGPGTRLTVL.